Listed below are T cell receptor beta chains from one sample, sequenced in a study of shared clonotypes between healthy human individuals. Measured with immunoSEQ multiplex PCR; TCRdb has only the in-frame clones, and not every one. The data hold millions of clones, with 85% to 95% observed a single time. Source material: naive CD4+ T cells sorted from blood. Every receptor here comes from a man between 18 and 35 years old in good health. Both conserved end residues are part of each CDR3. The D gene is left open where the match is weak. Expanded clones are given a class, and other clones once, few, many or no size at all.

V	D	size	J	DNA	CDR3
TRBV7-8	TRBD1	.	TRBJ1-3	TGTGCCAGCAGCCCTGACAGGGTGGTTGGAAACACCATATATTTT	CASSPDRVVGNTIYF
TRBV28	.	.	TRBJ2-1	TGTGCCAGCAAAAGACAGCAAGGAACTAGCAATGAGCAGTTCTTC	CASKRQQGTSNEQFF
TRBV2	TRBD1	.	TRBJ1-4	TGTGCCAGCAGTCCAGACAGGGGAAATGAAAAACTGTTTTTT	CASSPDRGNEKLFF
TRBV7-2	.	.	TRBJ1-2	TGTGCCAGCAGCTGGTCGGACAGTAACTATGGCTACACCTTC	CASSWSDSNYGYTF
TRBV5-4	TRBD2	.	TRBJ2-1	TGTGCCAGCAGCTCCCGGACTAGCTGGGTCAATGAGCAGTTCTTC	CASSSRTSWVNEQFF
TRBV18	TRBD2	.	TRBJ2-3	TGTGCCAGCTCACCATCCGGGAGGGCCGGGGGGGCAGATACGCAGTATTTT	CASSPSGRAGGADTQYF
TRBV18	TRBD1	.	TRBJ1-6	TGTGCCAGCTCACCCGGACAGGGGAATTCGGCCCTCCACTTT	CASSPGQGNSALHF
TRBV7-6	TRBD2	.	TRBJ2-7	TGTGCCAGCAGCTTGGGACTAGCGGGATCTTATTACGAGCAGTACTTC	CASSLGLAGSYYEQYF
TRBV6-1	.	.	TRBJ1-5	TGTGCCAGCAGTGAGACCCCGCCCCAGCATTTT	CASSETPPQHF
TRBV4-1	TRBD2	.	TRBJ2-3	TGCGCCAGCAGCCTGGGACTAGCGGCTGGGACAGATACGCAGTATTTT	CASSLGLAAGTDTQYF
TRBV11-2	.	.	TRBJ2-4	TGTGCCAGCAGCTTAGTTGGGGGGCTAGCCAAAAACATTCAGTACTTC	CASSLVGGLAKNIQYF
TRBV6-1	.	.	TRBJ1-2	TGTGCCAGCCAAAGCGCCGGGTTTGCTAACTATGGCTACACCTTC	CASQSAGFANYGYTF
TRBV7-2	.	.	TRBJ2-5	TGTGCCAGCAGCTTGGTGGGGGATCGGGAGACCCAGTACTTC	CASSLVGDRETQYF
TRBV30	.	.	TRBJ1-6	TGTGCCTGGAGTACACTTAATTCACCCCTCCACTTT	CAWSTLNSPLHF
TRBV5-8	.	.	TRBJ1-3	TGTGCCAGCAGCTTGGTTCAGCCTTCCTCTGGAAACACCATATATTTT	CASSLVQPSSGNTIYF
TRBV2	.	.	TRBJ1-6	TGTGCCAGCAGTGAAATCCGGGACGCCCTTAATTCACCCCTCCACTTT	CASSEIRDALNSPLHF
TRBV7-9	.	.	TRBJ1-1	TGTGCCAGCAGCTTAGGTGGACCGGGAGGAACTGAAGCTTTCTTT	CASSLGGPGGTEAFF
TRBV18	.	once	TRBJ2-7	TGTGCCAGCTCACCACCGATGGCCTACGAGCAGTACTTC	CASSPPMAYEQYF
TRBV7-2	TRBD2	.	TRBJ2-5	TGTGCCAGCTCCCTAGCGGACCGTCAAGAGACCCAGTACTTC	CASSLADRQETQYF
TRBV5-1	TRBD2	.	TRBJ2-2	TGCGCCAGCAGCTCCGCGGGAGGGCTACGGGAGCTGTTTTTT	CASSSAGGLRELFF
TRBV30	.	few	TRBJ1-4	TGTGCCTGGAGTTCAAGCGGGGCTGAAAAACTGTTTTTT	CAWSSSGAEKLFF
TRBV13	.	.	TRBJ1-6	TGTGCCAGCAGCTTAGCCGCCAATTCACCCCTCCACTTT	CASSLAANSPLHF
TRBV5-1	TRBD1	.	TRBJ2-3	TGCGCCAGCAGCCAAACCTCCACTCCGGGACAGTCGTTTTTT	CASSQTSTPGQSFF
TRBV28	TRBD2	.	TRBJ2-3	TGTGCCAGCAGATCTAGCGGGGGGGCCGCAGATACGCAGTATTTT	CASRSSGGAADTQYF
TRBV18	TRBD2	.	TRBJ2-7	TGTGCCAGCTCACAGGGGGGACTAGCGGGGGCCTACGAGCAGTACTTC	CASSQGGLAGAYEQYF
TRBV10-3	.	.	TRBJ2-4	TGTGCCATCGGGGGGAGTCCCGAAAGTAGGTACTTC	CAIGGSPESRYF
TRBV5-1	TRBD1	.	TRBJ1-2	TGCGCCAGCAGCTTTGACCCCGGGACAGGATATGGCTACACCTTC	CASSFDPGTGYGYTF
TRBV6-1	TRBD1	.	TRBJ2-7	TGTGCCAGCAGTCTGGGGCAGGGGGACTACGAGCAGTACTTC	CASSLGQGDYEQYF
TRBV5-1	.	few	TRBJ2-7	TGCGCCAGCAGCTTGGGGAGCGTCCCAGGTGAGCAGTACTTC	CASSLGSVPGEQYF
TRBV10-3	.	.	TRBJ2-2	TGTGCCATCAGCTCCGGGACATATGACACCGGGGAGCTGTTTTTT	CAISSGTYDTGELFF
TRBV5-4	TRBD1	.	TRBJ2-5	TGTGCCAGCAGCCCCATTACTGACAGGGGCAGCGAGACCCAGTACTTC	CASSPITDRGSETQYF
TRBV30	.	.	TRBJ1-1	TGTGCCTGGAGGGTGGGGAGGTCGGTCACTGAAGCTTTCTTT	CAWRVGRSVTEAFF
TRBV6-1	TRBD2	.	TRBJ2-7	TGTGCCAGCGGCCAGAGCGGGAGGAGGAACGAGCAGTACTTC	CASGQSGRRNEQYF
TRBV4-1	TRBD1	.	TRBJ2-3	TGCGCCAGCAGCCGCCGACAGGGGGCAGATACGCAGTATTTT	CASSRRQGADTQYF
TRBV7-9	TRBD1	.	TRBJ1-4	TGTGCCAGCAGCTTTAGGATCGGGACAGGGGCAACTAATGAAAAACTGTTTTTT	CASSFRIGTGATNEKLFF
TRBV7-2	TRBD1	.	TRBJ1-2	TGTGCCAGCAGCTCCCGGGACAGGGGCTATGGCTACACCTTC	CASSSRDRGYGYTF
TRBV5-6	TRBD2	.	TRBJ2-1	TGTGCCAGCAGCCGCCACCGACTAGCGGGGGGTATCTATGAGCAGTTCTTC	CASSRHRLAGGIYEQFF
TRBV9	TRBD2	.	TRBJ2-2	TGTGCCAGCAGCGTAGCCGCGGGGGGGCTCGCCGGGGAGCTGTTTTTT	CASSVAAGGLAGELFF
TRBV7-9	.	.	TRBJ2-1	TGTGCCAGCAGCTCCCGGGAAGGGGAAGGTTATGAGCAGTTCTTC	CASSSREGEGYEQFF
TRBV15	.	.	TRBJ2-3	TGTGCCACCAGCAGAGACAGGGGCACAGATACGCAGTATTTT	CATSRDRGTDTQYF
TRBV28	.	.	TRBJ2-3	TGTGCCAGCAGTTTAGTAGGGGGGGGAGATACGCAGTATTTT	CASSLVGGGDTQYF